This entry concerns a single T cell receptor beta chain. What it binds is not known. This sample was taken from a study of T cell responses to AZD1222 COVID-19 vaccine. Pooled together were second doses at about 4 or about 12 weeks. Findings and limits, study-wide: Clonal diversity was possibly underestimated; the donors were predominantly white British and more often female.

The protocol was immunoSEQ multiplex PCR, while the TCRdb copy is restricted to in-frame clones and leaves out a portion. Of fewer than 150,000 clones detected, 85% to 95% appear once; the ten largest clones hold approximately 5.1%. V lost 0 bases and J 5 bases, leaving 15 bases between the germline ends. Germline CDR1 and CDR2: SGDLS and YYNGEE. The CDR3 length is 16 residues. The origin of this receptor is an adult who received the AZD1222 COVID-19 vaccine. The source material was peripheral blood, sampled 28 days after the second AZD1222 dose. The V gene is TRBV9, the J gene TRBJ2-1, with D tentatively TRBD1 (5 bases). The CDR3 DNA reads TGTGCCAGCAGCGTAGCGTACAGGCACCAAAACAATGAGCAGTTCTTC. Amino acids: CASSVAYRHQNNEQFF.